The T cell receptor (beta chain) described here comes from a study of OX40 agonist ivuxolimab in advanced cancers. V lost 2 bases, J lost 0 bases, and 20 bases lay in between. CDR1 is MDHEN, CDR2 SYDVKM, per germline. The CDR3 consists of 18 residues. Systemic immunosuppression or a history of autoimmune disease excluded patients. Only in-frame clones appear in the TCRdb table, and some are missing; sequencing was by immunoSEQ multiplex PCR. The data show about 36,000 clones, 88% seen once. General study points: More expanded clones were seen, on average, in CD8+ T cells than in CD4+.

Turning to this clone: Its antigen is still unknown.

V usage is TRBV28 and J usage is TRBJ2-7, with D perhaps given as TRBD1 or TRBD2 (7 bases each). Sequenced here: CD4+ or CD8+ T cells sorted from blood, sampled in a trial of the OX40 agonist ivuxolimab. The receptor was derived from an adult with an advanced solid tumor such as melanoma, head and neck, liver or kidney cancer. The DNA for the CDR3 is TGTGCCAGCAGTTTAGGGGCAGGGGGGGTATGGAGCTCCTACGAGCAGTACTTC. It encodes CASSLGAGGVWSSYEQYF.